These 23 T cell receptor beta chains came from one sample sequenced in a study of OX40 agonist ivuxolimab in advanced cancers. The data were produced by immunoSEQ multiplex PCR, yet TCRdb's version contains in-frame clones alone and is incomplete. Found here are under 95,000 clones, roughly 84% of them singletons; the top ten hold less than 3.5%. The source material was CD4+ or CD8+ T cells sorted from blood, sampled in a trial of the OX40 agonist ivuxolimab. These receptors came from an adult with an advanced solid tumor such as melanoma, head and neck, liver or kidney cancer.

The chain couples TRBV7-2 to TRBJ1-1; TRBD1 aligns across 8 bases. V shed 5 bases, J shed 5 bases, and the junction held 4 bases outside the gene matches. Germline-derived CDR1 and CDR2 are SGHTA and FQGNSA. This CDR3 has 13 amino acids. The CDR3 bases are TGTGCCAGCAGCCCCCGGACAGGGACTGAAGCTTTCTTT. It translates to CASSPRTGTEAFF.

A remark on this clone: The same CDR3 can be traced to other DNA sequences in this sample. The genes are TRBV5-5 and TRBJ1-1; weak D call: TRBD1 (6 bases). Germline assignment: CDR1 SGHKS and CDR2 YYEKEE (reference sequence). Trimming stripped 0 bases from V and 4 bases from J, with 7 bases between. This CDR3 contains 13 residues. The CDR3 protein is CASSLEGGTEAFF. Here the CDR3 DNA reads TGTGCCAGCAGCTTGGAAGGGGGCACTGAAGCTTTCTTT.

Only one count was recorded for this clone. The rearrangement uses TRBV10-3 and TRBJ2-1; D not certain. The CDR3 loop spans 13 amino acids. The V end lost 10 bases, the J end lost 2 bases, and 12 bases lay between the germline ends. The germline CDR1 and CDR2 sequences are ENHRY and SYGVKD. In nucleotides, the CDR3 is TGTGCCAGCCGACTCGACACCTACAATGAGCAGTTCTTC. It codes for CASRLDTYNEQFF.

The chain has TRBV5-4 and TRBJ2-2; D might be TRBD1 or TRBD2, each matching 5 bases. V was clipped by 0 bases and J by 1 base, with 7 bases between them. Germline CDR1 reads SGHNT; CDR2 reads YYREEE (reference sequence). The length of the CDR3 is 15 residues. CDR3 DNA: TGTGCCAGCAGCTTGGGGGGGAAGAACACCGGGGAGCTGTTTTTT. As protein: CASSLGGKNTGELFF. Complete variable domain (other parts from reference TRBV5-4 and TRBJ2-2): ETGVTQSPTHLIKTRGQQVTLRCSSQSGHNTVSWYQQALGQGPQFIFQYYREEENGRGNFPPRFSGLQFPNYSSELNVNALELDDSALYLCASSLGGKNTGELFFGEGSRLTVL.

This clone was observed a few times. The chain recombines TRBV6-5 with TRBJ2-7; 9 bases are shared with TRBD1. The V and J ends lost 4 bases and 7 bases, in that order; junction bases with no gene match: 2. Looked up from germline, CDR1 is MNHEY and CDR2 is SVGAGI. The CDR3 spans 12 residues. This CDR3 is CASSLGQGEQYF. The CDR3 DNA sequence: TGTGCCAGCAGTTTGGGACAGGGTGAGCAGTACTTC.

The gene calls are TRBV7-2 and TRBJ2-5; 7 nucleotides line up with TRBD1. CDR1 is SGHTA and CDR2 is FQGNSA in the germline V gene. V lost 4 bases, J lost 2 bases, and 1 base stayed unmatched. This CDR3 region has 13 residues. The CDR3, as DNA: TGTGCCAGCAGCTCAGGGGGTCAAGAGACCCAGTACTTC. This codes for CASSSGGQETQYF.

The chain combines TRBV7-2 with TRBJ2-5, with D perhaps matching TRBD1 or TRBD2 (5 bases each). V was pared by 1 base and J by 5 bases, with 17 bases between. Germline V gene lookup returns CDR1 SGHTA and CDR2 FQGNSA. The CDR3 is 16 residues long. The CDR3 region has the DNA TGTGCCAGCAGCTTAGGGGGCAGGGCGAGGGTGGAGACCCAGTACTTC. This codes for CASSLGGRARVETQYF. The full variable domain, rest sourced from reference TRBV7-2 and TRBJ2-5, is GAGVSQSPSNKVTEKGKDVELRCDPISGHTALYWYRQSLGQGLEFLIYFQGNSAPDKSGLPSDRFSAERTGGSVSTLTIQRTQQEDSAVYLCASSLGGRARVETQYFGPGTRLLVL.

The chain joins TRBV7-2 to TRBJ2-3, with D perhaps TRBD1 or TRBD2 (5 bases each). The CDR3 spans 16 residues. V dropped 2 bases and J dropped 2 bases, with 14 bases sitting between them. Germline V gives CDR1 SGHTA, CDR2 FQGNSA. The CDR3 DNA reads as TGTGCCAGCAGCTTAAACCCCGGGGCTATCACAGATACGCAGTATTTT. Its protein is CASSLNPGAITDTQYF.

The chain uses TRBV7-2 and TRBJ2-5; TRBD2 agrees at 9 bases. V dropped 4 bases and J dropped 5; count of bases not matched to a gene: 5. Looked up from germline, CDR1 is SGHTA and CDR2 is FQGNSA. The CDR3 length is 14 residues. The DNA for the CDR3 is TGTGCCAGCAGCTCCGGAGCGGGGGGTGAGACCCAGTACTTC. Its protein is CASSSGAGGETQYF.

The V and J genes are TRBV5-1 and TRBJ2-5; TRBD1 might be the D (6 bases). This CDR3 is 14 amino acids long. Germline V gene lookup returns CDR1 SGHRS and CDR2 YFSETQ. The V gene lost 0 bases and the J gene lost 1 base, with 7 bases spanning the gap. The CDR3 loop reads CASSLDRVQETQYF. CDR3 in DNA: TGCGCCAGCAGCTTGGACAGGGTCCAAGAGACCCAGTACTTC.

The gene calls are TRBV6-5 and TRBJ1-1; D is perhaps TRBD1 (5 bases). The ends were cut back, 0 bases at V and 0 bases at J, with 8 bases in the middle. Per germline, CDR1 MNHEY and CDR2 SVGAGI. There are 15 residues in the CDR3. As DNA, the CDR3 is TGTGCCAGCAGTTACTCGACAGCCATGAACACTGAAGCTTTCTTT. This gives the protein CASSYSTAMNTEAFF.

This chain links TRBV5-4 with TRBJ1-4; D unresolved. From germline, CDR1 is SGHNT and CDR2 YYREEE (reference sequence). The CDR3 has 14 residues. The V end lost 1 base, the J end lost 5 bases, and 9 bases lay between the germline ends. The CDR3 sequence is CASSLKQANEKLFF. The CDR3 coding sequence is TGTGCCAGCAGCTTGAAGCAGGCGAATGAAAAACTGTTTTTT.

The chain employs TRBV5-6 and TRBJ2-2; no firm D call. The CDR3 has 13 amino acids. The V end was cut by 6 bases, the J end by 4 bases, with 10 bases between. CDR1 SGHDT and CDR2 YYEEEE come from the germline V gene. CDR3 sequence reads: CASTWDITGELFF. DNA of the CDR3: TGTGCCAGCACCTGGGATATCACCGGGGAGCTGTTTTTT.

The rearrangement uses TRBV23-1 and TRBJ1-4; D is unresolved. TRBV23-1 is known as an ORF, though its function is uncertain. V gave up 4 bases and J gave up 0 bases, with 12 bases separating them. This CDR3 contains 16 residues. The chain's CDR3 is CASSRGSLTTNEKLFF. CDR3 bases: TGCGCCAGCAGTCGAGGCAGTCTGACAACTAATGAAAAACTGTTTTTT.

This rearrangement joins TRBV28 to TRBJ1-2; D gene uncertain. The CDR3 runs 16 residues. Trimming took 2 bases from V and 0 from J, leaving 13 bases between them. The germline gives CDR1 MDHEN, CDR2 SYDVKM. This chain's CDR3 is CASSLGSWGTNYGYTF. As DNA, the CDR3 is TGTGCCAGCAGTTTAGGTTCATGGGGAACTAACTATGGCTACACCTTC.

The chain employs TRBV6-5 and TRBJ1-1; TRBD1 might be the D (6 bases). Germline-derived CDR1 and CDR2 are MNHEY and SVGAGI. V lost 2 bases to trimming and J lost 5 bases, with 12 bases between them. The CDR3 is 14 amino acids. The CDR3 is CASSYHQGRTEAFF. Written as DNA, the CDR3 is TGTGCCAGCAGTTACCACCAGGGGCGAACTGAAGCTTTCTTT.

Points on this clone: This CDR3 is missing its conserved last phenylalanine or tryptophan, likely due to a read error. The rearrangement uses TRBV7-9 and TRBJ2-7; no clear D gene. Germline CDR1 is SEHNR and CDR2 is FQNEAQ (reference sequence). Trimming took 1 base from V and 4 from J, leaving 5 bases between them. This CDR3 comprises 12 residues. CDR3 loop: CASSLVGYEQYL. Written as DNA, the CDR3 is TGTGCCAGCAGCTTAGTGGGTTACGAGCAGTACCTC.

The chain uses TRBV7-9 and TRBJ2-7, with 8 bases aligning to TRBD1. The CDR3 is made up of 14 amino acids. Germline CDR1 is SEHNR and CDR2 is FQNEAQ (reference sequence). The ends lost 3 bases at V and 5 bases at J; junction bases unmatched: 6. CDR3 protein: CASSLGTGGHEQYV. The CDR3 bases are TGTGCCAGCAGCTTGGGAACAGGGGGGCACGAGCAGTACGTC.

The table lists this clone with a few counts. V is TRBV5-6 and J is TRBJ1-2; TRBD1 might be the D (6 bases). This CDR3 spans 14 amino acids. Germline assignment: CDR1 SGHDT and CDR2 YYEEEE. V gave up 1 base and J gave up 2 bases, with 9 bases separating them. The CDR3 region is CASSLSDRNYGYTF. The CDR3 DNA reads TGTGCCAGCAGCTTGTCTGACAGGAACTATGGCTACACCTTC.

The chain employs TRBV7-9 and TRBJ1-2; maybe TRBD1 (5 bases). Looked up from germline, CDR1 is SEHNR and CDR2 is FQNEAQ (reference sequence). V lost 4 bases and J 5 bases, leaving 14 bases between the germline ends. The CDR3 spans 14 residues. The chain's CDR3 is CASSSAGRRYGYTF. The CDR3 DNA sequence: TGTGCCAGCAGCTCTGCGGGGCGGAGATATGGCTACACCTTC.

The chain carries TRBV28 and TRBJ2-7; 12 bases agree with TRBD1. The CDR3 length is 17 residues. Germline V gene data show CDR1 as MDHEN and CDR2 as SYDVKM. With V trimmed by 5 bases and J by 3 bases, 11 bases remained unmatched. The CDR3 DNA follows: TGTGCCAGCAGTCCCAGCCCGGGACAGGGGGCGAACTACGAGCAGTACGTC. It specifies CASSPSPGQGANYEQYV.

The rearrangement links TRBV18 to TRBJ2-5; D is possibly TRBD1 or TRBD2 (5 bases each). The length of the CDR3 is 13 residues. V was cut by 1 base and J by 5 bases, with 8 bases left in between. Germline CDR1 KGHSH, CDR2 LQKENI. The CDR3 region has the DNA TGTGCCAGCTCACCACTTGAGGGGGAGACCCAGTACTTC. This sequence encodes CASSPLEGETQYF.

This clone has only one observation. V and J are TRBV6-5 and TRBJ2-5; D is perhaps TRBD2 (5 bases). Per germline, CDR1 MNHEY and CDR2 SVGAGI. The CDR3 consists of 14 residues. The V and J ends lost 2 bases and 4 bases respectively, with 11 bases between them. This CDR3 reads CASSYRYSGETQYF. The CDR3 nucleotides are TGTGCCAGCAGTTACCGGTACAGCGGAGAGACCCAGTACTTC.